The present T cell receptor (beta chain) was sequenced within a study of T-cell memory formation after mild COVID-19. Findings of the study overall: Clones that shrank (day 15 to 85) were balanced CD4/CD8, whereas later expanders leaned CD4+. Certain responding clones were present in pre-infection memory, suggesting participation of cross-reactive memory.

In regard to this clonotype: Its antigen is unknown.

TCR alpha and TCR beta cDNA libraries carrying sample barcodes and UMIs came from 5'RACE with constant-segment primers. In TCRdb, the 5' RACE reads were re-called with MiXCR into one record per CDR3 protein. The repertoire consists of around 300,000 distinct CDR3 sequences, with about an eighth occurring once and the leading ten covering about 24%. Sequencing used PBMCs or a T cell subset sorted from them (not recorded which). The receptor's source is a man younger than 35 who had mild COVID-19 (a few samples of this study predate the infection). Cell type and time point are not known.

CDR3 in DNA: TGCGCCAGCAGCCAGGGGGACAGGAGGCATTCACCCCTCCACTTT. It encodes CASSQGDRRHSPLHF. This chain joins TRBV4-3 and TRBJ1-6; 8 nucleotides agree with TRBD1. After removal of 3 bases from V and 8 bases from J, the junction contained 6 bases not matched to a gene. Germline CDR1 reads LGHNA; CDR2 reads YSLEER. CDR3 length: 15 amino acids.